The 21 T cell receptor beta chains below all came from one sample that was sequenced in a study of identifying expanded T cells in peripheral blood. Assay used: immunoSEQ multiplex PCR; TCRdb lists only in-frame clones, some missing. The sample has approximately 90,000 clones; 88% are singletons. The material sequenced was blood. These receptors were obtained from a person between 18 and 75 years old in good health.

V usage is TRBV4-1 and J usage is TRBJ2-7; D is possibly TRBD1 (6 bases). The CDR3 totals 16 residues. Germline assignment: CDR1 MGHRA and CDR2 YSYEKL. V was trimmed by 3 bases and J by 0 bases, leaving 15 bases between them. The CDR3 DNA is TGCGCCAGCAGCCAGACCCCGGGACAAAGCTCCTACGAGCAGTACTTC. It yields the protein CASSQTPGQSSYEQYF.

The chain is built from TRBV28 and TRBJ2-5; no firm D call. The CDR3 totals 15 residues. Germline CDR1 reads MDHEN; CDR2 reads SYDVKM. V gave up 3 bases and J gave up 5 bases, with 16 bases separating them. CDR3 bases: TGTGCCAGCAGTTTCACGTATATGTCCGGGGAGACCCAGTACTTC. It translates to CASSFTYMSGETQYF.

This rearrangement joins TRBV30 to TRBJ2-7, with D perhaps TRBD1 (6 bases). This CDR3 contains 11 residues. V dropped 5 bases and J dropped 6 bases, with 11 bases sitting between them. Germline-derived CDR1 and CDR2 are GTSNPN and SVGIG (reference sequence). CDR3 residues: CAWALQGEQYF. For the CDR3, the DNA is TGTGCCTGGGCCTTACAGGGCGAGCAGTACTTC.

V is TRBV18 and J is TRBJ2-7, with TRBD2 matching 7 bases. CDR3 length: 14 amino acids. V was pared by 6 bases and J by 3 bases, with 8 bases of the junction left unmatched. Germline V gives CDR1 KGHSH, CDR2 LQKENI. Here the CDR3 DNA reads TGTGCCAGCTCTCAAAACCTAGCGGACTACGAGCAGTACTTC. Encoded protein: CASSQNLADYEQYF. Full variable domain (missing parts from reference TRBV18 and TRBJ2-7): NAGVMQNPRHLVRRRGQEARLRCSPMKGHSHVYWYRQLPEEGLKFMVYLQKENIIDESGMPKERFSAEFPKEGPSILRIQQVVRGDSAAYFCASSQNLADYEQYFGPGTRLTVT.

The J gene is TRBJ1-5, the V gene TRBV19; D unresolved. Between the trimmed V and J ends, which lost 1 base and 1 base, there was a span of 11 bases. Per germline, CDR1 LNHDA and CDR2 SQIVND (reference sequence). This CDR3 has 16 amino acids. CDR3 loop: CASSIAYRFSNQPQHF. The CDR3 nucleotides are TGTGCCAGTAGTATAGCATATCGGTTCAGCAATCAGCCCCAGCATTTT.

The CDR3: CAISGLYNEQFF. CDR3 in DNA: TGTGCCATCAGTGGGCTGTACAATGAGCAGTTCTTC. The chain combines TRBV10-3 with TRBJ2-1; D not certain. CDR1 is ENHRY, CDR2 SYGVKD, per germline. This CDR3 contains 12 residues. Trimming cost V 4 bases and J 4 bases, with 5 bases left between them.

The chain is built from TRBV7-9 and TRBJ2-3, with TRBD1 matching 7 bases. The germline V gene encodes CDR1 SEHNR and CDR2 FQNEAQ (reference sequence). This CDR3 comprises 13 residues. The CDR3 loop is CALTRRGTDTQYF. CDR3 in DNA: TGTGCTCTTACTCGCAGGGGGACAGATACGCAGTATTTT.

This chain uses TRBV28 with TRBJ2-2, with TRBD2 identical over 8 bases. The CDR3 totals 16 residues. Germline loops: CDR1 MDHEN, CDR2 SYDVKM. V dropped 6 bases and J dropped 4; count of bases not matched to a gene: 10. CDR3 amino acids: CASSLFGGDRTGELFF. DNA for the CDR3: TGTGCCAGCAGCCTTTTCGGGGGGGACCGCACCGGGGAGCTGTTTTTT.

The rearrangement joins TRBV6-5 to TRBJ1-3; the D gene is possibly TRBD1 (6 bases). The CDR3 sequence is 15 residues long. Germline assignment: CDR1 MNHEY and CDR2 SVGAGI. V lost 7 bases, J lost 0 bases, and 13 bases lay in between. This CDR3 reads CASTPTGISGNTIYF. The CDR3 nucleotides read TGTGCCAGCACCCCGACAGGAATCTCTGGAAACACCATATATTTT.

The J gene is TRBJ2-2, the V gene TRBV7-2; 8 nucleotides match TRBD2. Germline assignment: CDR1 SGHTA and CDR2 FQGNSA. Trimming took 3 bases from V and 10 from J; bases not matched to a gene: 4. The CDR3 loop spans 13 amino acids. The CDR3 DNA reads as TGTGCCAGCAGCTTCGGGGGGGTAGTGGAGCTGTTTTTT. This gives the protein CASSFGGVVELFF.

The chain recombines TRBV10-1 with TRBJ2-7; 8 bases fit TRBD1. The CDR3 consists of 14 residues. Germline V gene lookup returns CDR1 WNHNN and CDR2 SYGVQD (reference sequence). After removal of 0 bases from V and 6 bases from J, the junction contained 4 bases not matched to a gene. CDR3 amino acids: CASSESGRGREQYF. Written as DNA, the CDR3 is TGCGCCAGCAGTGAGTCGGGCAGGGGGCGCGAGCAGTACTTC.

The chain combines TRBV5-1 with TRBJ1-5; 12 bases line up with TRBD1. After removal of 3 bases from V and 7 bases from J, the junction contained 2 bases not matched to a gene. Germline values: CDR1 SGHRS, CDR2 YFSETQ. This CDR3 is built from 14 residues. This CDR3 reads CASSSGTGGQPQHF. The CDR3 nucleotides are TGCGCCAGCAGCTCCGGGACAGGGGGCCAGCCCCAGCATTTT. Complete variable domain (other parts from reference TRBV5-1 and TRBJ1-5): KAGVTQTPRYLIKTRGQQVTLSCSPISGHRSVSWYQQTPGQGLQFLFEYFSETQRNKGNFPGRFSGRQFSNSRSEMNVSTLELGDSALYLCASSSGTGGQPQHFGDGTRLSIL.

CDR3 bases: TGCGCCAGCAGCCAAGACGGGACTAGCGGGAGTACTGAGCAGTTCTTC. This encodes CASSQDGTSGSTEQFF. The V and J genes are TRBV4-3 and TRBJ2-1, with 14 bases fitting TRBD2. This CDR3 contains 16 residues. Germline assignment: CDR1 LGHNA and CDR2 YSLEER. With V trimmed by 0 bases and J by 9 bases, 4 bases remained unmatched.

This clone was picked up a small number of times. V is TRBV4-3 and J is TRBJ2-3; 7 nucleotides agree with TRBD1. V shed 1 base, J shed 3 bases, and the junction held 4 bases outside the gene matches. The germline V gene encodes CDR1 LGHNA and CDR2 YSLEER. The CDR3 totals 15 residues. The DNA for the CDR3 is TGCGCCAGCAGCCAAGGCCAGGGGGAGACAGATACGCAGTATTTT. Protein sequence: CASSQGQGETDTQYF.

The V and J genes are TRBV16 and TRBJ2-3; no firm D call. Trimming removed 2 bases from V and 0 bases from J, with 6 bases in between. The CDR3 has 14 residues. Germline V gene lookup returns CDR1 KGHSY and CDR2 FQNENV. DNA of the CDR3: TGTGCCAGCAGCCAAAGGCCAAGCACAGATACGCAGTATTTT. Translating gives CASSQRPSTDTQYF.

The V and J genes are TRBV28 and TRBJ2-7; 9 bases are a match to TRBD2. CDR1 is MDHEN, CDR2 SYDVKM, per germline. V was clipped by 5 bases and J by 4 bases; unmatched bases: 9. This CDR3 comprises 15 residues. The CDR3 region is CASSLSGRAPYEQYF. The DNA for the CDR3 is TGTGCCAGCAGTCTTAGCGGGAGAGCCCCATACGAGCAGTACTTC.

This clone showed up just once. This rearrangement joins TRBV5-6 to TRBJ2-2; 7 bases are a match to TRBD2. CDR1 and CDR2 (germline): SGHDT, YYEEEE. This CDR3 region has 16 residues. J was trimmed by 5 bases and V by 2 bases; bases with no gene match: 9. CDR3: CASSFWASGITGELFF. The CDR3 region has the DNA TGTGCCAGCAGCTTCTGGGCTAGCGGAATTACCGGGGAGCTGTTTTTT.

This chain links TRBV2 with TRBJ2-4; D is unclear. Germline V gene data show CDR1 as SNHLY and CDR2 as FYNNEI. The CDR3 sequence is 14 residues long. Trimming cost V 4 bases and J 0 bases, with 7 bases left between them. The CDR3 DNA reads TGTGCCAGCAGTGTAGGAATAGCCAAAAACATTCAGTACTTC. Translation: CASSVGIAKNIQYF.

This chain's CDR3 is CASSTDRGGTDTQYF. DNA of the CDR3: TGTGCCAGTAGTACGGACAGGGGGGGCACAGATACGCAGTATTTT. V gene TRBV19 combines with J gene TRBJ2-3; TRBD1 matches 10 bases. The CDR3 runs to 15 residues. V was clipped by 4 bases and J by 1 base; unmatched bases: 2. Germline assignment: CDR1 LNHDA and CDR2 SQIVND (reference sequence).

V is TRBV19 and J is TRBJ1-5; D might be TRBD1 (5 bases). Trimming removed 6 bases from V and 7 bases from J, with 25 bases in between. CDR1 and CDR2 (germline): LNHDA, SQIVND (reference sequence). This CDR3 is 17 amino acids long. In nucleotides, the CDR3 is TGTGCCAGTAGAATGGGACCTGGCAGGGCCCTCGGACAGCCCCAGCATTTT. Translating it yields CASRMGPGRALGQPQHF.

This chain joins TRBV19 and TRBJ1-5, with TRBD1 as a possible D gene (6 bases). V lost 3 bases, J lost 3 bases, and 12 bases lay in between. From germline, CDR1 is LNHDA and CDR2 SQIVND (reference sequence). The CDR3 has 15 residues. The CDR3, as DNA: TGTGCCAGTAGTATTCGGGGACAATTCAATCAGCCCCAGCATTTT. Its translation is CASSIRGQFNQPQHF.